The entry that follows covers one T cell receptor (beta chain) sequence. Its target is not known. The sample belongs to a study of cytotoxic CD8 clonotypes in ibrutinib-treated CLL. General study results and limits: Treatment left the uncommon public clonotypes either contracted or stable in frequency.

The protocol was immunoSEQ multiplex PCR, while the TCRdb copy is restricted to in-frame clones and leaves out a portion. The profile shows approximately 340,000 clones, over 55% of them singletons. The CDR3 is 16 amino acids. Germline V lookup: CDR1 MGHRA, CDR2 YSYEKL. V lost 1 base and J lost 2, with 14 bases in between. The sample here was PBMCs, taken after 36 months of ibrutinib treatment. This receptor was obtained from a human donor with chronic lymphocytic leukemia. The V gene is TRBV4-1, the J gene TRBJ1-1; D not certain. The CDR3 loop is CASSQVGIVLNTEAFF. The CDR3 DNA reads as TGCGCCAGCAGCCAAGTAGGCATTGTTCTTAACACTGAAGCTTTCTTT.